Shown below are 25 T cell receptor beta chains from a single sample sequenced in a study of blood T cell repertoires in COVID-19. The table came from immunoSEQ multiplex PCR; TCRdb's copy has only in-frame clones and leaves some out. This sample has roughly 110,000 clones, with more than 75% found just once. What was sequenced was peripheral blood. The receptors were sampled from a man in his 70s with acute or convalescent COVID-19.

A note on this clone: The junction departs from the called germline gene at one end, perhaps through a read error. This CDR3 is CASTLNRGLGYTF. DNA for the CDR3: TGTGCCAGCACCTTAAACAGGGGGCTAGGCTACACCTTC. This chain uses TRBV11-2 with TRBJ1-2, with 9 bases that match TRBD1. Germline V gives CDR1 SGHAT, CDR2 FQNNGV. This CDR3 is built from 13 residues.

The chain carries TRBV19 and TRBJ2-5; D is undetermined. Germline V gives CDR1 LNHDA, CDR2 SQIVND (reference sequence). V dropped 3 bases and J dropped 0 bases, with 8 bases sitting between them. The CDR3 spans 14 residues. The CDR3 region is CASSIPQYQETQYF. Here the CDR3 DNA reads TGTGCCAGTAGTATCCCCCAGTACCAAGAGACCCAGTACTTC.

J is TRBJ2-7 and V is TRBV19; 7 bases match TRBD1. This CDR3 is 15 amino acids long. The germline CDR1 and CDR2 sequences are LNHDA and SQIVND (reference sequence). The junction had 11 bases not matched to a gene; V was cut back by 4 bases and J by 5 bases. CDR3 in amino acids: CASSTVLQGKDEQYF. CDR3 bases: TGTGCCAGTAGTACGGTCCTACAGGGGAAGGACGAGCAGTACTTC.

This clone was counted a single time. The chain combines TRBV12-3 or TRBV12-4 with TRBJ2-3; no definite D call. The V and J ends lost 7 bases and 2 bases respectively, with 4 bases between them. CDR3 length equals 11 residues. CDR3 residues: CASTNTDTQYF. CDR3 coding DNA: TGTGCCAGCACCAACACAGATACGCAGTATTTT.

V is TRBV18 and J is TRBJ2-5; D is uncertain. Per the germline V gene, CDR1 is KGHSH and CDR2 is LQKENI. The V and J ends lost 3 bases and 1 base respectively, with 15 bases between them. The CDR3 is made up of 16 amino acids. In DNA form, the CDR3 reads TGTGCCAGCTCACCCAACTCGATGTTCGGCCAAGAGACCCAGTACTTC. Translated, it gives CASSPNSMFGQETQYF.

The V call is TRBV29-1, the J call TRBJ2-3; D is perhaps TRBD2 (7 bases). Deletions cut 3 bases from V and 3 bases from J, with 10 bases between. The CDR3 totals 13 residues. From germline, CDR1 is SQVTM and CDR2 ANQGSEA. The CDR3 spells CSVDRGGTDTQYF. CDR3 DNA sequence: TGCAGCGTTGACAGGGGAGGGACAGATACGCAGTATTTT.

The V call is TRBV28, the J call TRBJ2-6, with TRBD2 identical over 7 bases. CDR3 length: 17 amino acids. The V gene's germline CDR1 is MDHEN and CDR2 SYDVKM. V lost 5 bases, J lost 4 bases, and 11 bases stayed unmatched. In DNA form, the CDR3 reads TGTGCCAGCAGTCCCCCTGAGGGAGCGGGAGGGGCCAACGTCCTGACTTTC. Its protein product is CASSPPEGAGGANVLTF.

The chain recombines TRBV9 with TRBJ2-7; TRBD1 agrees at 10 bases. CDR1 is SGDLS and CDR2 is YYNGEE in the germline V gene. The CDR3 is 16 amino acids. J lost 3 bases, V lost 0 bases, and 6 bases had no gene match. CDR3 DNA: TGTGCCAGCAGCGTAGGCGGGGACAGGGGAAGCTACGAGCAGTACTTC. It specifies CASSVGGDRGSYEQYF.

The chain carries TRBV2 and TRBJ2-7; maybe TRBD2 (5 bases). CDR1 and CDR2 (germline): SNHLY, FYNNEI. Trimming cost V 1 base and J 1 base, with 11 bases left between them. The CDR3 runs 15 residues. The CDR3 DNA reads as TGTGCCAGCAGTGAAGGAGGGTCTGGATCCTACGAGCAGTACTTC. It yields the protein CASSEGGSGSYEQYF.

The chain uses TRBV29-1 and TRBJ1-1; D call uncertain. Deletions cut 4 bases from V and 7 bases from J, with 7 bases between. From germline, CDR1 is SQVTM and CDR2 ANQGSEA. The CDR3 loop spans 10 amino acids. This chain's CDR3 is CSVGDIEAFF. CDR3 bases: TGCAGCGTTGGAGATATTGAAGCTTTCTTT.

The chain has TRBV20-1 and TRBJ1-2; D is ambiguous. CDR1 DFQATT and CDR2 SNEGSKA come from the germline V gene (reference sequence). Trimming cost V 4 bases and J 7 bases, with 10 bases left between them. The CDR3 loop spans 11 amino acids. CDR3 protein: CSAKEAAGYTF. The CDR3 DNA follows: TGCAGTGCTAAAGAAGCGGCTGGCTACACCTTC.

The chain uses TRBV5-1 and TRBJ2-6, with D perhaps matching TRBD1 or TRBD2 (5 bases each). Trimming stripped 4 bases from V and 4 bases from J, with 30 bases between. Germline V gene lookup returns CDR1 SGHRS and CDR2 YFSETQ. The CDR3 consists of 21 residues. The DNA for the CDR3 is TGCGCCAGCAGCGTGGGGGTACCAGTGACAGTTACCCAGTGGGGGGCCAACGTCCTGACTTTC. Amino acid sequence: CASSVGVPVTVTQWGANVLTF.

V and J are TRBV19 and TRBJ1-1; TRBD1 matches 9 bases. CDR3 size: 16 residues. Losses at the gene ends were 5 bases for V and 1 base for J; bases not matched to a gene: 8. The germline gives CDR1 LNHDA, CDR2 SQIVND (reference sequence). The CDR3 reads CASSPLKGQGNTEAFF. CDR3 nucleotides: TGTGCCAGTAGTCCCCTAAAGGGACAGGGGAACACTGAAGCTTTCTTT.

This clone occurred once. The chain combines TRBV9 with TRBJ2-7; D possibly corresponds to TRBD2 (5 bases). The CDR3 loop spans 15 amino acids. V lost 4 bases to trimming and J lost 0 bases, with 14 bases between them. Germline lookup yields CDR1 SGDLS and CDR2 YYNGEE. CDR3 protein: CASSPTGTFSYEQYF. The CDR3 bases are TGTGCCAGCAGCCCCACGGGAACCTTCTCCTACGAGCAGTACTTC.

The chain joins TRBV19 to TRBJ1-5, with 11 bases identical to TRBD1. V gave up 4 bases and J gave up 2 bases; unmatched junction bases: 10. The CDR3 is made up of 18 amino acids. The V gene's germline CDR1 is LNHDA and CDR2 SQIVND (reference sequence). In nucleotides, the CDR3 is TGTGCCAGTAGTACCGGGACAGGGGGAGGTAGAGGCAATCAGCCCCAGCATTTT. This gives the protein CASSTGTGGGRGNQPQHF.

The chain employs TRBV3-1 (or the pseudogene TRBV3-2) and TRBJ2-7; 9 nucleotides align to TRBD2. The CDR3 length is 16 residues. CDR1 LGHDT and CDR2 YNNKEL come from the germline V gene (reference sequence). Germline trimming cut 1 base from V and 3 bases from J; bases unmatched to any gene: 7. The CDR3 sequence: CASSQAGLAGRYEQYF. CDR3 bases: TGTGCCAGCAGCCAAGCCGGGCTAGCGGGGCGCTACGAGCAGTACTTC.

The chain employs TRBV27 and TRBJ2-6; no reliable D call. This CDR3 region has 17 residues. The germline V gene has CDR1 MNHEY and CDR2 SMNVEV (reference sequence). Trimming removed 0 bases from V and 1 base from J, with 10 bases in between. CDR3 sequence reads: CASSLSGSLSGANVLTF. The CDR3 DNA follows: TGTGCCAGCAGTTTATCGGGCAGTCTTTCTGGGGCCAACGTCCTGACTTTC.

The chain carries TRBV4-2 and TRBJ2-1; 11 bases line up with TRBD2. The J segment lost 6 bases and the V segment lost 4 bases, leaving 11 bases of the junction unmatched. This CDR3 contains 17 residues. Germline-derived CDR1 and CDR2 are LGHNA and YNFKEQ. The CDR3 region has the DNA TGTGCCAGCAGCCGATGGACTAGCGGGTCGGCGGGCAATGAGCAGTTCTTC. Protein sequence: CASSRWTSGSAGNEQFF.

The chain is built from TRBV7-9 and TRBJ1-6; 7 bases line up with TRBD1. The CDR3 consists of 16 residues. Germline CDR1 is SEHNR and CDR2 is FQNEAQ (reference sequence). Unmatched junction bases numbered 11, after V lost 5 bases and J lost 7 bases. The CDR3 region is CASSPIQGGGNSPLHF. The CDR3 nucleotides are TGTGCCAGCAGCCCCATCCAGGGGGGAGGAAATTCACCCCTCCACTTT. The full variable domain, in which reference TRBV7-9 and TRBJ1-6 provide the parts outside the CDR3, is DTGVSQNPRHKITKRGQNVTFRCDPISEHNRLYWYRQTLGQGPEFLTYFQNEAQLEKSRLLSDRFSAERPKGSFSTLEIQRTEQGDSAMYLCASSPIQGGGNSPLHFGNGTRLTVT.

V and J are TRBV5-1 and TRBJ2-7; the D gene is possibly TRBD1 (6 bases). CDR3 size: 14 residues. Trimming left V 3 bases short and J 3 bases short, with 13 bases between. Germline V gene data show CDR1 as SGHRS and CDR2 as YFSETQ. In nucleotides, the CDR3 is TGCGCCAGCAGCTGGCGGACAGATGACTACGAGCAGTACTTC. It specifies CASSWRTDDYEQYF.

This clone was seen a few times. The chain employs TRBV7-3 and TRBJ1-1, with unresolved D. From germline, CDR1 is SGHTA and CDR2 FQGTGA. Between the trimmed V and J ends, which lost 3 bases and 1 base, there was a span of 6 bases. The CDR3 consists of 13 residues. CDR3 bases: TGTGCCAGCAGCTTTGTGGCGAACACTGAAGCTTTCTTT. Translation gives CASSFVANTEAFF.

The rearrangement joins TRBV25-1 to TRBJ2-5; D unclear. V was clipped by 7 bases and J by 5 bases, with 5 bases between them. The CDR3 runs to 10 residues. Germline assignment: CDR1 MGHDK and CDR2 SYGVNS. The CDR3 DNA follows: TGTGCCAGCAAGAGCGAGACCCAGTACTTC. Amino acid sequence: CASKSETQYF.

This clone was recorded once. The V and J genes are TRBV5-8 and TRBJ1-2, with D perhaps matching TRBD1 (5 bases). With 0 bases removed from V and 0 bases from J, the gap between germline ends came to 9 bases. The CDR3 loop spans 15 amino acids. Germline lookup yields CDR1 SGHTS and CDR2 YDEGEE. CDR3 nucleotides: TGTGCCAGCAGCTTGGCCAGGGAAACTAACTATGGCTACACCTTC. Translating it yields CASSLARETNYGYTF.

The sample holds one count of this clone. The rearrangement joins TRBV5-1 to TRBJ2-7; 7 bases match TRBD1. V was pared by 3 bases and J by 2 bases, with 2 bases of the junction left unmatched. CDR1 and CDR2 from the germline V gene are SGHRS and YFSETQ. The CDR3 contains 13 residues. CDR3 amino acids: CASSWGTAYEQYF. The CDR3 DNA reads as TGCGCCAGCAGCTGGGGGACAGCCTACGAGCAGTACTTC.

The J gene is TRBJ2-3, the V gene TRBV3-1 (or the pseudogene TRBV3-2); 7 positions match TRBD2. V lost 4 bases and J lost 4; bases outside the gene matches: 14. The CDR3 spans 17 residues. In germline, CDR1 is LGHDT, CDR2 YNNKEL (reference sequence). For the CDR3, the DNA is TGTGCCAGCAGCCTGTCTAGGCGCGGGGGAAGGTCAGATACGCAGTATTTT. Its protein product is CASSLSRRGGRSDTQYF.